A selection of T cell receptor beta chains follows, all from one sample in a study of T cell responses to AZD1222 COVID-19 vaccine. Clones were read by immunoSEQ multiplex PCR, and TCRdb kept only the in-frame ones, dropping some. The sample holds some 120,000 clones; approximately 83% are singletons and the top ten take just under 9.5%. The material was peripheral blood, obtained on day 0 of AZD1222 vaccination. These receptors all come from an adult in good health. CDR3s leave out the opening cysteine and the closing phenylalanine or tryptophan. Size values are once, few and many counts, or a class for expanded clones, and some rows have none.

>TRBV13|-|TRBJ1-1
ASSLDGFGQAHTEAF
>TRBV7-9|-|TRBJ2-3
ASSSQGTDTQY
>TRBV7-8|once|TRBJ2-6
ASSFGRGISGANVLT
>TRBV18|-|TRBJ1-3
ASSPSGNTIY
>TRBV19|-|TRBJ1-5
ASLTTHTTGDRQPQH
>TRBV6-1|-|TRBJ1-5
ASSEPGDSNQPQH
>TRBV24-1|-|TRBJ2-3
ATSDSRDQVDTQY
>TRBV6-5|-|TRBJ1-1
ASSHTNTEAF
>TRBV9|-|TRBJ2-4
ASSAIGTGVAKNIQY
>TRBV9|-|TRBJ2-2
ASSVGLAGNTGELF
>TRBV30|few|TRBJ1-5
ACGVNQPQH
>TRBV24-1|-|TRBJ1-1
AIRGSKDTEAF
>TRBV28|-|TRBJ2-5
ASSLGLAGQETQY
>TRBV5-1|-|TRBJ2-1
ASSLLGTGNNEQF
>TRBV24-1|-|TRBJ1-5
ATGEGGPQH
>TRBV30|-|TRBJ2-1
AWSVGGGDNEQF
>TRBV11-2|-|TRBJ2-7
ASRRGTSQTYEQY
>TRBV11-2|-|TRBJ2-1
ASSLGSGSREQF
>TRBV6-4|few|TRBJ2-2
ASSRTGEGTGELF
>TRBV30|-|TRBJ1-3
AWRHGEYSGNTIY
>TRBV19|-|TRBJ2-3
ASMSSTDTQY
>TRBV19|-|TRBJ2-1
ASTWEGQGFGEQF
>TRBV7-9|-|TRBJ1-1
ASVLMGTEAF
>TRBV30|-|TRBJ1-2
AWSTTGEAGGYT
>TRBV5-5|-|TRBJ1-5
ASSPDGGDSNQPQH
>TRBV5-4|-|TRBJ1-3
ANYRQGSGNTIY
>TRBV30|-|TRBJ1-4
AWSKATTNEKLF
>TRBV6-2/TRBV6-3|-|TRBJ2-7
ASSTDRGSSYEQY
>TRBV6-5|-|TRBJ1-2
ASSYSPGDYGYT
>TRBV11-3|-|TRBJ2-3
ASSLVWTSGSGDTQY
>TRBV9|-|TRBJ1-3
ASSSTGNTIY
>TRBV6-5|-|TRBJ2-1
ASSPGTSGINEQF
>TRBV4-3|-|TRBJ1-5
ASSQDGQEGVQPQH
>TRBV7-2|-|TRBJ2-3
ASSFAGADTQY
>TRBV19|-|TRBJ1-2
ASSISGPEVGYGYT
>TRBV4-3|-|TRBJ1-2
ASSRQPQDNYGYT
>TRBV7-4|few|TRBJ2-7
ASSLIQPEQY
>TRBV11-3|-|TRBJ1-1
ASIKHPPQGRVWNTEAF
>TRBV7-9|few|TRBJ2-7
ASSLGNSGGAYEQY
>TRBV30|-|TRBJ2-5
AWSVRRQETQY
>TRBV7-2|-|TRBJ2-3
ASSLEGTAGVTDTQY
>TRBV4-2|-|TRBJ1-3
ASSQEDLSGNTIY
>TRBV20-1|-|TRBJ2-1
SASGVAGVDEQF
>TRBV5-1|-|TRBJ1-1
ASSAKGYQGLNTEAF
>TRBV18|-|TRBJ1-1
ASSPNEARVLYTEAF
>TRBV7-3|-|TRBJ2-1
ASSLSNGVVDEQF
>TRBV27|-|TRBJ2-7
ASSYATGFSYEQY
>TRBV19|-|TRBJ1-6
ASSPEDGRNSPLH
>TRBV5-1|-|TRBJ2-3
ASSFLAGTDTQY
>TRBV19|-|TRBJ2-3
ASTGLAGNTDTQY
>TRBV28|-|TRBJ2-1
ASKKLAGGPSGDEQF
>TRBV24-1|-|TRBJ1-2
ATSNPDRGRGYT
>TRBV24-1|-|TRBJ2-3
ATSDLLGQEKTDTQY
>TRBV11-3|-|TRBJ1-3
ASSGRVGSNTIY
>TRBV29-1|-|TRBJ2-1
SVVAGGTYNEQF
>TRBV14|-|TRBJ2-7
ASSEGGEQY
>TRBV7-2|-|TRBJ2-2
ASSLTRGAGTGELF
>TRBV2|-|TRBJ1-1
ASRLEGQLNTEAF
>TRBV19|few|TRBJ2-7
ASKFRTSGYEQY